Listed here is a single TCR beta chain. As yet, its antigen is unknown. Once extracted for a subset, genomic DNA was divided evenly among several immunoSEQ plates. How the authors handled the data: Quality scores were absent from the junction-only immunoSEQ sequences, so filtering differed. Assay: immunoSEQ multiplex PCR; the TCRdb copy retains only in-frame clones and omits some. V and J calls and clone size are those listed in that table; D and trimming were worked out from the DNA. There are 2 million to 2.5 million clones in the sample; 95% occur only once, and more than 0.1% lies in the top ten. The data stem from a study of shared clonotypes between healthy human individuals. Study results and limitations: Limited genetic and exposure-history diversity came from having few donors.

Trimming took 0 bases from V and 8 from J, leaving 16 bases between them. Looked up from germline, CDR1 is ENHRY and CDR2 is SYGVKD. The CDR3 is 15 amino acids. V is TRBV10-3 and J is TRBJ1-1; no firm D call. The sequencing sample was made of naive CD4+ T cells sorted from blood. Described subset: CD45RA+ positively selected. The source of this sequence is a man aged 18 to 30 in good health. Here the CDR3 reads CAISESVAPLLEAFF. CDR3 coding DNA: TGTGCCATCAGTGAGTCCGTAGCTCCCCTCTTAGAAGCTTTCTTT.